A selection of T cell receptor beta chains follows, all from one sample in a study of blood T cells in healthy people across ages. In TCRdb, the 5' RACE reads were re-called with MiXCR into one record per CDR3 protein. This table holds about 1,400,000 distinct CDR3 sequences, approximately 59% found once. What was sequenced was blood. The receptors were sampled from a man aged 18 to 29 in good health. Both conserved end residues are part of each CDR3. The order of the fields is J gene, V gene, CDR3 protein.

j_call: TRBJ2-3
v_call: TRBV6-1
cdr3_aa: CASSEAKYGSRDTQYF

j_call: TRBJ2-5
v_call: TRBV20-1
cdr3_aa: CSAGSLGGETQYF

j_call: TRBJ1-1
v_call: TRBV13
cdr3_aa: CASSSMGHRNGNTEAFF

j_call: TRBJ1-2
v_call: TRBV5-1
cdr3_aa: CASSLALTVGGYTF

j_call: TRBJ2-7
v_call: TRBV20-1
cdr3_aa: CSARDTPFGYEQYF

j_call: TRBJ2-2
v_call: TRBV29-1
cdr3_aa: CSVEWDRVGTGELFF

j_call: TRBJ1-1
v_call: TRBV12-5
cdr3_aa: CASGLTGVTEAFF

j_call: TRBJ1-2
v_call: TRBV27
cdr3_aa: CASSSISDSLFGYTF

j_call: TRBJ2-7
v_call: TRBV7-9
cdr3_aa: CASSLVPRGRNSYEQYF

j_call: TRBJ2-7
v_call: TRBV14
cdr3_aa: CASSQESGLGYYEQYF

j_call: TRBJ2-1
v_call: TRBV29-1
cdr3_aa: CSVGAGDPEQFF

j_call: TRBJ1-5
v_call: TRBV20-1
cdr3_aa: CSAVTGMKQPQHF

j_call: TRBJ2-2
v_call: TRBV4-1
cdr3_aa: CASSPLGQPGELFF

j_call: TRBJ1-1
v_call: TRBV20-1
cdr3_aa: CSARTGEPGDTEAFF

j_call: TRBJ1-2
v_call: TRBV29-1
cdr3_aa: CSVEDGDLPYGYTF

j_call: TRBJ2-5
v_call: TRBV10-2
cdr3_aa: CASRRGQGEGETQYF

j_call: TRBJ2-7
v_call: TRBV12-3/TRBV12-4
cdr3_aa: CASSLRISGTRSTYEQYF

j_call: TRBJ2-1
v_call: TRBV15
cdr3_aa: CATSKASAAYNEQFF

j_call: TRBJ2-1
v_call: TRBV18
cdr3_aa: CASSQGQGSGNEQFF

j_call: TRBJ1-2
v_call: TRBV29-1
cdr3_aa: CSVEERATYGYTF

j_call: TRBJ2-2
v_call: TRBV4-1
cdr3_aa: CASSQEAGGPVGELFF

j_call: TRBJ2-5
v_call: TRBV7-9
cdr3_aa: CASSPKQGTQYF

j_call: TRBJ1-2
v_call: TRBV5-1
cdr3_aa: CASSTITGGYGYTF

j_call: TRBJ2-3
v_call: TRBV3-1
cdr3_aa: CASSQDTQYTDTQYF

j_call: TRBJ2-1
v_call: TRBV27
cdr3_aa: CASSASVGGGEQFF

j_call: NA
v_call: TRBV12-3/TRBV12-4
cdr3_aa: CASRTSSWGERGEQYF